This T cell receptor (beta chain) emerged from a study of T cell repertoires in cytomegalovirus infection. Study context: Public signatures in TCR beta pointed to CMV infection and matching HLA type. The study's findings and limits: CMV carriers with the relevant HLA were identified by cumulative public TCR beta family frequency.

TCRdb redid the calling of the reads with MiXCR, one entry per CDR3 protein. The table lists around 110,000 distinct CDR3 sequences, over 9% of them singletons. Germline V lookup: CDR1 LNHDA, CDR2 SQIVND (reference sequence). Trimming removed 3 bases from V and 9 bases from J, with 9 bases in between. The CDR3 contains 12 residues. This clonotype was observed a few times. No antigen is known for it. This TCR derives from a human donor in good health (CMV status not recorded). Some clones in this sample may be carry-over from other donors' samples. J is TRBJ2-1 and V is TRBV19, with D possibly being TRBD1 (5 bases). The sequenced sample was PBMCs, sequenced either directly or after in vitro stimulation (not recorded which). The CDR3 sequence: CASSMADSEQFF. The CDR3 DNA sequence: TGTGCCAGTAGTATGGCCGACAGTGAGCAGTTCTTC.